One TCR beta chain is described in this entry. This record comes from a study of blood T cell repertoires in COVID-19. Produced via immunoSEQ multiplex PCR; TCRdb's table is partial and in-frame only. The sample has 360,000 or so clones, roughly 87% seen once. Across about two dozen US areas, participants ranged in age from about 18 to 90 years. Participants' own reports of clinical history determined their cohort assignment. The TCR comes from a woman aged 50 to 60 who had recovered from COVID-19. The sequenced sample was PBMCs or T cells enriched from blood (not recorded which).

CDR3 nucleotides: TGTGCCAGCAGCTTAAGAGAGGGCAATCAGCCCCAGCATTTT. Translating gives CASSLREGNQPQHF. The chain carries TRBV7-6 and TRBJ1-5; D remains ambiguous. CDR1 is SGHVS, CDR2 FNYEAQ, per germline. V lost 2 bases and J lost 2, with 7 bases in between. The CDR3 extends over 14 amino acids.